One sample yielded the 8 T cell receptor beta chains listed below, sequenced in a study of HIV-infected patients and healthy controls. The repertoire came from unfractionated whole blood and reflected all unsorted peripheral T cells. Reverse transcription used 500 to 550 ng RNA and constant-region primers for alpha and beta. Alpha and beta chain libraries were made separately by chain-specific third strand synthesis with multiplexing indices. Each CDR3 protein gets one entry after TCRdb re-called the 5' RACE reads with MiXCR. Of 15,000 to 20,000 distinct CDR3 sequences listed, around 10% are singletons. Specimen: blood. Receptors originate from an adult in good health.

This clonotype has ten or more counts. The CDR3 loop is CASSTRGQGQETQYF. The DNA of the CDR3 is TGTGCCAGCAGCACCCGAGGACAGGGCCAAGAGACCCAGTACTTC. The gene calls are TRBV9 and TRBJ2-5; 8 bases line up with TRBD1. This CDR3 region has 15 residues. J was trimmed by 1 base and V by 4 bases; bases with no gene match: 6. Germline V CDR1 and CDR2: SGDLS, YYNGEE.

With respect to this clonotype: One end of the junction is discordant with germline, which a read error may explain. The genes are TRBV7-9 and TRBJ2-7, with 7 bases aligning to TRBD1. Germline V gene sequence: CDR1 SEHNR, CDR2 FQNEAQ (reference sequence). The CDR3 length is 9 residues. CDR3: CASSSDRNF. CDR3 nucleotides: TGTGCCAGCAGCTCGGACAGGAACTTC.

This clonotype was recorded at least ten times. This chain uses TRBV27 with TRBJ2-7; D is uncertain. V lost 5 bases, J lost 2 bases, and 7 bases lay in between. The germline CDR1 and CDR2 sequences are MNHEY and SMNVEV (reference sequence). The CDR3 runs to 12 residues. In nucleotides, the CDR3 is TGTGCCAGCAGTCCCCGGCCCTACGAGCAGTACTTC. It yields the protein CASSPRPYEQYF.

The sample holds many counts of this clonotype. This sequence joins TRBV5-6 and TRBJ1-3; D gene ambiguous. V was pared by 4 bases and J by 4 bases, with 15 bases between. This CDR3 is 15 amino acids long. Per the germline V gene, CDR1 is SGHDT and CDR2 is YYEEEE. As DNA, the CDR3 is TGTGCCAGCAGCCGAGGGAGTTACGACGGAAACACCATATATTTT. Its protein product is CASSRGSYDGNTIYF.

This clonotype is labeled as medium-sized. The V call is TRBV10-3, the J call TRBJ2-7; 7 bases are shared with TRBD2. CDR1 ENHRY and CDR2 SYGVKD come from the germline V gene. V dropped 11 bases and J dropped 5; count of bases not matched to a gene: 6. The CDR3 covers 11 residues. The CDR3 DNA follows: TGTGCCTCCGGCGGGGGAGACGAGCAGTACTTC. Residues: CASGGGDEQYF.

This clonotype was picked up many times. The chain uses TRBV3-1 and TRBJ2-1; D remains ambiguous. CDR3 length equals 14 residues. The germline V and J ends were trimmed by 1 base and 9 bases, with 13 bases remaining between them. Germline assignment: CDR1 LGHDT and CDR2 YNNKEL (reference sequence). The CDR3 DNA is TGTGCCAGCAGCCAAGGAAATAGAAGAAGTGAGCAGTTCTTC. It specifies CASSQGNRRSEQFF.

This clonotype came up many times. Here the CDR3 DNA reads TGTGCCAGCTCACCGACAGGGGGCGCGGGGGCCAACGTCCTGACTTTC. Translated: CASSPTGGAGANVLTF. The chain joins TRBV18 to TRBJ2-6; 10 nucleotides align to TRBD1. The junction had 3 bases not matched to a gene; V was cut back by 3 bases and J by 4 bases. The length of the CDR3 is 16 residues. Germline values: CDR1 KGHSH, CDR2 LQKENI.

Many counts were recorded for this clonotype. This rearrangement joins TRBV7-3 to TRBJ2-1, with 8 bases aligning to TRBD2. V shed 4 bases and J 7 bases; nucleotides not matched to a gene: 18. Germline V gene lookup returns CDR1 SGHTA and CDR2 FQGTGA. The CDR3 length is 18 residues. The chain's CDR3 is CASSSRIGSGGPTNEQFF. The CDR3 DNA reads TGTGCCAGCAGCTCCCGAATCGGCTCGGGAGGGCCAACGAATGAGCAGTTCTTC.